This T cell receptor beta chain is from a study of OX40 agonist ivuxolimab in advanced cancers. Background on the study: Ivuxolimab was administered intravenously to patients at 0.01 to 10 mg/kg every 2 weeks. Findings and caveats of the study: Within 6 weeks, CD4+ and CD8+ blood T cells expanded clonally at 0.1 to 3.0 mg/kg. Averaging showed that CD8+ T cells had more expanded clones than CD4+ did.

Autoimmune disease history or systemic immunosuppression led to patients being barred. Data came from immunoSEQ multiplex PCR; TCRdb stores just in-frame clones and leaves some out. The sample includes 80,000 to 100,000 clones, roughly 88% of them seen just once. CDR1 is SQVTM and CDR2 is ANQGSEA in the germline V gene. The CDR3 has 14 amino acids. V lost 1 base and J 5 bases, leaving 14 bases between the germline ends. This clone was seen a single time. Its specificity is unknown. The input for sequencing was CD4+ or CD8+ T cells sorted from blood, taken in a trial of the OX40 agonist ivuxolimab. This chain uses TRBV29-1 with TRBJ2-5, with D perhaps TRBD1 or TRBD2 (6 bases each). This clonotype was sampled from an adult with an advanced solid tumor such as melanoma, head and neck, liver or kidney cancer. CDR3 sequence reads: CSVEAQGLRETQYF. The CDR3 nucleotides read TGCAGCGTTGAAGCACAGGGACTTCGGGAGACCCAGTACTTC.